Listed here are 32 T cell receptor beta chains from one sample, sequenced in a study of CD8+CD57+ T cells in acquired aplastic anemia. The template for TCR beta VDJ and CDR3 sequence profiling was genomic DNA. One entry per CDR3 protein, called by TCRdb with MiXCR from the reads. The sample consists of 250,000 to 300,000 distinct CDR3 sequences, 45% to 70% of them appearing once. Material for sequencing was sorted CD4+, CD8+, or CD8+CD57+ T cells (not recorded which) from PBMCs. The receptors come from a human donor with severe aplastic anemia or a healthy control (not recorded which).

The gene calls are TRBV28 and TRBJ2-3; no clear D gene. Deletions cut 3 bases from V and 11 bases from J, with 12 bases between. CDR1 is MDHEN and CDR2 is SYDVKM in the germline V gene. This CDR3 has 12 residues. The CDR3 nucleotides read TGTGCCAGCAGTTTCTCGCTAGGGATGCAGTATTTT. It specifies CASSFSLGMQYF.

V and J are TRBV10-3 and TRBJ1-1; tentative D call: TRBD1 (5 bases). The CDR3 totals 17 residues. V was clipped by 4 bases and J by 0 bases, with 18 bases between them. CDR1 is ENHRY, CDR2 SYGVKD, per germline. CDR3: CAISVGGGSPVNTEAFF. CDR3 DNA: TGTGCCATCAGTGTAGGCGGGGGGTCCCCGGTGAACACTGAAGCTTTCTTT.

The chain employs TRBV27 and TRBJ2-2; TRBD2 agrees at 7 bases. Unmatched junction bases numbered 9, after V lost 4 bases and J lost 4 bases. The germline gives CDR1 MNHEY, CDR2 SMNVEV (reference sequence). This CDR3 comprises 16 residues. The CDR3 is CASSSRTRRPTGELFF. The CDR3 DNA follows: TGTGCCAGCAGTTCTAGGACTAGACGTCCCACCGGGGAGCTGTTTTTT.

About this clonotype itself: Compared with germline, one end of the junction differs, possibly owing to a read error. The chain joins TRBV7-9 to TRBJ1-6, with 8 positions matching TRBD1. The CDR3 spans 21 residues. Germline V gene data show CDR1 as SEHNR and CDR2 as FQNEAQ (reference sequence). CDR3 region: CAGSFPRIEGQEPPGASPLHF. CDR3 coding DNA: TGTGCCGGCAGCTTCCCCCGGATCGAGGGACAGGAACCCCCGGGGGCTTCACCCCTCCACTTT.

Many counts were recorded for this clonotype. The chain joins TRBV4-3 to TRBJ2-1; 15 bases map to TRBD2. The CDR3 has 16 residues. The germline V gene has CDR1 LGHNA and CDR2 YSLEER. With V trimmed by 3 bases and J by 7 bases, 4 bases remained unmatched. This chain's CDR3 is CASSHAGLAGGNEQFF. The CDR3 nucleotides read TGCGCCAGCAGCCACGCTGGACTAGCGGGGGGGAATGAGCAGTTCTTC.

The rearrangement uses TRBV25-1 and TRBJ1-1; D perhaps matches TRBD1 (6 bases). V lost 5 bases to trimming and J lost 7 bases, with 14 bases between them. The germline V gene encodes CDR1 MGHDK and CDR2 SYGVNS. The CDR3 spans 13 residues. This CDR3 is CASSYSGAGEAFF. DNA of the CDR3: TGTGCCAGCAGTTACTCAGGGGCAGGTGAAGCTTTCTTT.

The genes are TRBV6-1 and TRBJ1-6; tentatively, D is TRBD1 (6 bases). This CDR3 is 16 amino acids long. Germline V gene lookup returns CDR1 MNHNS and CDR2 SASEGT. Trimming cost V 6 bases and J 4 bases, with 16 bases left between them. As DNA, the CDR3 is TGTGCCAGCAGAGCACAGGGAATCCCTTATAATTCACCCCTCCACTTT. Its translation is CASRAQGIPYNSPLHF.

Ten or more counts support this clonotype. The rearrangement uses TRBV9 and TRBJ2-7, with 10 nucleotides matching TRBD1. There are 14 residues in the CDR3. The V gene's germline CDR1 is SGDLS and CDR2 YYNGEE. The junction had 2 bases not matched to a gene; V was cut back by 0 bases and J by 5 bases. The CDR3 sequence is CASSVGDRGNEQYF. The CDR3 nucleotides are TGTGCCAGCAGCGTAGGGGACAGGGGCAACGAGCAGTACTTC.

This clonotype was recorded at least ten times. The rearrangement links TRBV19 to TRBJ1-1, with D hard to call. Trimming took off 5 bases at V and 1 base at J, with 8 bases between the two ends. The V gene's germline CDR1 is LNHDA and CDR2 SQIVND (reference sequence). This CDR3 comprises 13 residues. As DNA, the CDR3 is TGTGCCAGTAGTTTCACCAAGAACACTGAAGCTTTCTTT. Translating gives CASSFTKNTEAFF.

The chain has TRBV11-2 and TRBJ2-7, with 7 bases fitting TRBD1. Per the germline V gene, CDR1 is SGHAT and CDR2 is FQNNGV. Germline trimming cut 5 bases from V and 4 bases from J; bases unmatched to any gene: 5. The CDR3 length is 13 residues. This chain's CDR3 is CASSRGLGYEQYF. DNA of the CDR3: TGTGCCAGCAGCAGGGGGCTTGGGTACGAGCAGTACTTC.

This sequence joins TRBV7-9 and TRBJ1-5; no firm D call. Germline lookup yields CDR1 SEHNR and CDR2 FQNEAQ (reference sequence). The CDR3 runs 15 residues. Trimming removed 5 bases from V and 7 bases from J, with 18 bases in between. Here the CDR3 DNA reads TGTGCCAGCAGCAATCAGACGGGCCCTAGGCAGCCCCAGCATTTT. It is translated as CASSNQTGPRQPQHF.

This clonotype showed up many times. The genes are TRBV6-2 or TRBV6-3 and TRBJ1-5; D remains ambiguous. Germline values: CDR1 MNHEY, CDR2 SVGEGT. There are 13 residues in the CDR3. Trimming left V 2 bases short and J 4 bases short, with 6 bases between. CDR3 loop: CASSYRRNQPQHF. In DNA, the CDR3 is TGTGCCAGCAGTTACCGTCGGAATCAGCCCCAGCATTTT.

The V and J genes are TRBV7-7 and TRBJ2-7; 10 bases map to TRBD2. CDR3 length equals 14 residues. CDR1 is SSHAT, CDR2 FNYEAQ, per germline (reference sequence). The CDR3 reads CAGSPLAGAYEQYF. CDR3 nucleotide sequence: TGTGCTGGCAGCCCGCTAGCGGGGGCCTACGAGCAGTACTTC.

The gene calls are TRBV7-9 and TRBJ2-2; D is unresolved. The V and J ends lost 6 bases and 7 bases respectively, with 6 bases between them. The CDR3 covers 11 residues. CDR1 and CDR2 from the germline V gene are SEHNR and FQNEAQ (reference sequence). CDR3 region: CASRQDGELFF. CDR3 bases: TGTGCCAGCAGACAAGACGGGGAGCTGTTTTTT.

This chain joins TRBV15 and TRBJ2-5, with TRBD2 identical over 8 bases. The V gene's germline CDR1 is LNHNV and CDR2 YYDKDF (reference sequence). This CDR3 is built from 14 residues. V lost 5 bases, J lost 4 bases, and 6 bases stayed unmatched. Here the CDR3 reads CATSLRGGRETQYF. In nucleotides, the CDR3 is TGTGCCACCAGCCTCCGCGGGGGGAGAGAGACCCAGTACTTC.

This clonotype was counted many times. V usage is TRBV5-1 and J usage is TRBJ2-3; 11 bases map to TRBD2. The CDR3 is 16 amino acids. The V and J ends lost 4 bases and 2 bases, in that order; junction bases with no gene match: 6. Per the germline V gene, CDR1 is SGHRS and CDR2 is YFSETQ. The CDR3 DNA reads TGCGCCAGCAGCCTGTCACTAGCGGGGGCCACAGATACGCAGTATTTT. It encodes CASSLSLAGATDTQYF.

This clonotype came up a few times. J is TRBJ1-6 and V is TRBV2, with TRBD1 as a possible D gene (5 bases). Between the trimmed V and J ends, which lost 3 bases and 6 bases, there was a span of 9 bases. Germline V CDR1 and CDR2: SNHLY, FYNNEI. CDR3 length: 14 amino acids. This chain's CDR3 is CASSESGFNSPLHF. The CDR3 region has the DNA TGTGCCAGCAGTGAGTCAGGGTTTAATTCACCCCTCCACTTT. The full variable domain, with the rest looked up from reference TRBV2 and TRBJ1-6, is EPEVTQTPSHQVTQMGQEVILRCVPISNHLYFYWYRQILGQKVEFLVSFYNNEISEKSEIFDDQFSVERPDGSNFTLKIRSTKLEDSAMYFCASSESGFNSPLHFGNGTRLTVT.

V and J are TRBV19 and TRBJ2-5, with D perhaps given as TRBD1 or TRBD2 (6 bases each). Germline CDR1 is LNHDA and CDR2 is SQIVND (reference sequence). The CDR3 length is 16 residues. Trimming took off 6 bases at V and 2 bases at J, with 19 bases between the two ends. CDR3 coding DNA: TGTGCCAGTAGGAATTCGGGGGCGGGACCACAAGAGACCCAGTACTTC. The encoded protein is CASRNSGAGPQETQYF.

The chain combines TRBV28 with TRBJ2-5; D unclear. V was pared by 3 bases and J by 5 bases, with 7 bases between. Per the germline V gene, CDR1 is MDHEN and CDR2 is SYDVKM. The CDR3 spans 12 residues. The CDR3 protein is CASSFYFETQYF. CDR3 coding DNA: TGTGCCAGCAGTTTCTACTTTGAGACCCAGTACTTC.

This clonotype has at least ten counts. The rearrangement links TRBV2 to TRBJ1-2, with D possibly matching TRBD1 (6 bases). The V and J ends lost 0 bases and 2 bases respectively, with 13 bases between them. This CDR3 has 16 residues. The germline V gene encodes CDR1 SNHLY and CDR2 FYNNEI. The CDR3: CASSEAHRVGNYGYTF. The CDR3 DNA follows: TGTGCCAGCAGTGAAGCCCACAGGGTAGGAAACTATGGCTACACCTTC.

V is TRBV19 and J is TRBJ1-1, with D unclear. This CDR3 is 12 amino acids long. Trimming stripped 4 bases from V and 5 bases from J, with 8 bases between. Germline assignment: CDR1 LNHDA and CDR2 SQIVND (reference sequence). Written as DNA, the CDR3 is TGTGCCAGTAGTAGATTGGAGACTGAAGCTTTCTTT. Amino acid sequence: CASSRLETEAFF.

This clonotype was counted at least ten times. The rearrangement links TRBV3-1 to TRBJ2-7; D possibly corresponds to TRBD1 (6 bases). CDR3 size: 11 residues. Germline V gene sequence: CDR1 LGHDT, CDR2 YNNKEL (reference sequence). The ends were cut back, 0 bases at V and 10 bases at J, with 7 bases in the middle. The CDR3 here is CASSQEGAQYF. The CDR3 region has the DNA TGTGCCAGCAGCCAAGAGGGGGCCCAGTACTTC.

This clonotype showed up many times. The chain uses TRBV30 and TRBJ1-2; TRBD1 matches 7 bases. CDR1 and CDR2 from the germline V gene are GTSNPN and SVGIG (reference sequence). Trimming took 2 bases from V and 4 from J; bases not matched to a gene: 7. This CDR3 is built from 14 residues. CDR3 loop: CAWSSTGTAYGYTF. CDR3 nucleotides: TGTGCCTGGAGTAGTACGGGGACAGCCTATGGCTACACCTTC.

This clonotype was seen at least ten times. This CDR3 is CATSDVVYEQFF. The DNA of the CDR3 is TGTGCCACCAGTGATGTTGTCTATGAGCAGTTCTTC. This chain links TRBV24-1 with TRBJ2-1; no reliable D call. There are 12 residues in the CDR3. Deletions cut 3 bases from V and 8 bases from J, with 7 bases between. CDR1 is KGHDR, CDR2 SFDVKD, per germline.

This clonotype was observed many times. The V gene is TRBV12-3 or TRBV12-4, the J gene TRBJ2-1; 10 bases fit TRBD2. The ends lost 1 base at V and 12 bases at J; junction bases unmatched: 9. This CDR3 region has 15 residues. CDR3 in DNA: TGTGCCAGCAGTTTAGAGGGACTAGCGTCGGGGGGGCAGTTCTTC. It is translated as CASSLEGLASGGQFF.

This clonotype was recorded many times. The chain recombines TRBV11-2 with TRBJ1-2, with unresolved D. Looked up from germline, CDR1 is SGHAT and CDR2 is FQNNGV. The V and J ends lost 6 bases and 4 bases respectively, with 9 bases between them. The CDR3 contains 12 residues. CDR3 residues: CASSRVGYGYTF. In nucleotides, the CDR3 is TGTGCCAGCAGTAGGGTGGGCTATGGCTACACCTTC.

This clonotype has at least ten counts. The chain uses TRBV2 and TRBJ1-2; 8 bases fit TRBD1. Germline V lookup: CDR1 SNHLY, CDR2 FYNNEI. The CDR3 runs to 14 residues. The V and J ends lost 4 bases and 4 bases, in that order; junction bases with no gene match: 5. As DNA, the CDR3 is TGTGCCAGCAGTGTACGGGACAGGAGCTATGGCTACACCTTC. It translates to CASSVRDRSYGYTF.

This clonotype occurred a few times. The chain joins TRBV20-1 to TRBJ1-2; 9 nucleotides align to TRBD1. The length of the CDR3 is 14 residues. The junction had 10 bases not matched to a gene; V was cut back by 6 bases and J by 5 bases. CDR1 DFQATT and CDR2 SNEGSKA come from the germline V gene (reference sequence). The CDR3 protein is CSATGQGIPYGYTF. CDR3 nucleotide sequence: TGCAGTGCCACAGGACAGGGGATCCCTTATGGCTACACCTTC.

This chain joins TRBV10-3 and TRBJ1-4; the D gene is possibly TRBD1 (6 bases). The V end was cut by 4 bases, the J end by 8 bases, with 11 bases between. Germline-derived CDR1 and CDR2 are ENHRY and SYGVKD. The CDR3 consists of 13 residues. Written as DNA, the CDR3 is TGTGCCATCAGTGTCGAGGGGGGCGAAAAACTGTTTTTT. It encodes CAISVEGGEKLFF.

This clonotype has more than one count but fewer than ten. This rearrangement joins TRBV18 to TRBJ1-4; no definite D call. The CDR3 spans 13 residues. Per the germline V gene, CDR1 is KGHSH and CDR2 is LQKENI. V was cut by 5 bases and J by 4 bases, with 8 bases left in between. The CDR3 nucleotides read TGTGCCAGCTCAGATCAGTATAATGAAAAACTGTTTTTT. It encodes CASSDQYNEKLFF.

This clonotype was seen many times. The CDR3 sequence: CASREGADKHTGELFF. As DNA, the CDR3 is TGTGCCAGCAGGGAGGGTGCTGACAAGCACACCGGGGAGCTGTTTTTT. V gene TRBV5-8 combines with J gene TRBJ2-2; D might be TRBD2 (6 bases). The germline gives CDR1 SGHTS, CDR2 YDEGEE. The CDR3 has 16 amino acids. With 5 bases removed from V and 3 bases from J, the gap between germline ends came to 17 bases. The entire variable domain, with the rest obtained from reference TRBV5-8 and TRBJ2-2, is as follows: EAGVTQSPTHLIKTRGQQATLRCSPISGHTSVYWYQQALGLGLQFLLWYDEGEERNRGNFPPRFSGRQFPNYSSELNVNALELEDSALYLCASREGADKHTGELFFGEGSRLTVL.

Details on this clonotype: Mismatch with germline at one junction end may stem from a read error. The chain links TRBV2 to TRBJ2-7; 10 nucleotides line up with TRBD1. The germline CDR1 and CDR2 sequences are SNHLY and FYNNEI. CDR3 length: 14 residues. CDR3 nucleotides: TGTGCCAGCAGCGGAGACAGGGGGCCTACCGGGGAGCACTTC. Translation gives CASSGDRGPTGEHF.